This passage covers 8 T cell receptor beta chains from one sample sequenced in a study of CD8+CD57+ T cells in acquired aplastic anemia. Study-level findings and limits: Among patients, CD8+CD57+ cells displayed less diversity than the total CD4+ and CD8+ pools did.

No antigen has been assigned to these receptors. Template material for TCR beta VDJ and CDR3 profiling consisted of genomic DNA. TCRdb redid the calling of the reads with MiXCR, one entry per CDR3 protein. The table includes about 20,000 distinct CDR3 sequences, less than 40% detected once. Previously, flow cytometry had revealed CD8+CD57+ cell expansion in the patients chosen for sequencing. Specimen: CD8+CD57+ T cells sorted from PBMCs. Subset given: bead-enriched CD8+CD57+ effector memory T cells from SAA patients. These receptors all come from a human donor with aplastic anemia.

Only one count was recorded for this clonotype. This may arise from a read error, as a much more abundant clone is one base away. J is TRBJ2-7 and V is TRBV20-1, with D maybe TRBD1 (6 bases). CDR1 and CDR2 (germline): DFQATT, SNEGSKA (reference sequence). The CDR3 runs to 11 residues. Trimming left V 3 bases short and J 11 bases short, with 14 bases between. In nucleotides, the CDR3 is TGCAGTGCTAGGGTAGGGGCAGGGGAGTACTTC. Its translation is CSARVGAGEYF.

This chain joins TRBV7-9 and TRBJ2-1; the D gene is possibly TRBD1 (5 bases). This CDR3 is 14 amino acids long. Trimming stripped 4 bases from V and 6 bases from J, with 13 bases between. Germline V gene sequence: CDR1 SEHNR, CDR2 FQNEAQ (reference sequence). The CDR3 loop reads CASSSARAPNEQFF. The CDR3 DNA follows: TGTGCCAGCAGCTCGGCCAGGGCACCCAATGAGCAGTTCTTC.

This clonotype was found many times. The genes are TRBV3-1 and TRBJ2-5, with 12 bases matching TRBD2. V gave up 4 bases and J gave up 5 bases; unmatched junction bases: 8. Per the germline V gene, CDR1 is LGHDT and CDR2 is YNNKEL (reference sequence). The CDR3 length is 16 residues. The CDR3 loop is CASSRSLAGGWETQYF. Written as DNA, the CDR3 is TGTGCCAGCAGCCGGTCTCTAGCGGGAGGGTGGGAGACCCAGTACTTC.

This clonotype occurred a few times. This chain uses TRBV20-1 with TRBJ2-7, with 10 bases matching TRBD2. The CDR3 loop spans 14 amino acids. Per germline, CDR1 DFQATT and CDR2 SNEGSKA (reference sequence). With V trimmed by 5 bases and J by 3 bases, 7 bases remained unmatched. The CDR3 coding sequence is TGCAGTGCTCAACTAGCGGGAACGGTCTACGAGCAGTACTTC. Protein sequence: CSAQLAGTVYEQYF.

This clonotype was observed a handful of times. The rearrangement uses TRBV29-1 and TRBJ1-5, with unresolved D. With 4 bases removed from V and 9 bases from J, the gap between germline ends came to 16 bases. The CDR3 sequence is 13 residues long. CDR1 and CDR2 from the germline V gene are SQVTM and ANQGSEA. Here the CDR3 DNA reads TGCAGCGTTGCATCAGGACCCCAGTGGCCCCAGCATTTT. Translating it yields CSVASGPQWPQHF.

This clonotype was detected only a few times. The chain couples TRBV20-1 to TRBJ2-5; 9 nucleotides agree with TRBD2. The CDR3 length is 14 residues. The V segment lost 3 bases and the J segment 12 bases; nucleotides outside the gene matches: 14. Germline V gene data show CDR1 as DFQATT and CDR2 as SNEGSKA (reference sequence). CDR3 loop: CSASSSGLAGPKYF. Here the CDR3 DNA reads TGCAGTGCTAGTTCATCGGGGCTAGCGGGACCTAAGTACTTC.

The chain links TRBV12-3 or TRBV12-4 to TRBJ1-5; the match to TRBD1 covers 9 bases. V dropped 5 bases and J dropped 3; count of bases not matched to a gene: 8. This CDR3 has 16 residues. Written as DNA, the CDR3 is TGTGCCAGCAGTACCCTCGGACAGGGGACCAATCAGCCCCAGCATTTT. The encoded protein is CASSTLGQGTNQPQHF.

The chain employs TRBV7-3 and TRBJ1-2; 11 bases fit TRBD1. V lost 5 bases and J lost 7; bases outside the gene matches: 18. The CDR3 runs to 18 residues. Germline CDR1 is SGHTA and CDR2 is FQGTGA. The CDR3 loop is CASSTPPGQGAASGGYTF. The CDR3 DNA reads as TGTGCCAGCAGCACCCCGCCCGGACAGGGGGCGGCGAGCGGTGGCTACACCTTC.